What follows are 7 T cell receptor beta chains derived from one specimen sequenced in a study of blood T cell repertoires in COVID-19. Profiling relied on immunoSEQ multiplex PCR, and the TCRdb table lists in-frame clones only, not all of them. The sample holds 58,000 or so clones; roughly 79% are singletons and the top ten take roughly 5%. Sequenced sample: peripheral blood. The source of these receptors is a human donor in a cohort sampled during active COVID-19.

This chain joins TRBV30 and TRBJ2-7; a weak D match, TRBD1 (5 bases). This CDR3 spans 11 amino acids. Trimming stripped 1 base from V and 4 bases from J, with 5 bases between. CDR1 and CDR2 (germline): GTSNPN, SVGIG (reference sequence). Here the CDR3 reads CAWSGTYEQYF. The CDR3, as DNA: TGTGCCTGGAGTGGGACATACGAGCAGTACTTC.

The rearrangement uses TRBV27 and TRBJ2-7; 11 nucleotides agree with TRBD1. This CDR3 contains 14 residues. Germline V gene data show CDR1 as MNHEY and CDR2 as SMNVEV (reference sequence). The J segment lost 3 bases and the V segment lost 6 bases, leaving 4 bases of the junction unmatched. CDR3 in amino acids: CASSGGTGGYEQYF. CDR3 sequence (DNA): TGTGCCAGCAGCGGCGGGACAGGGGGCTACGAGCAGTACTTC.

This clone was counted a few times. The CDR3 reads CSVGTGREKLFF. The CDR3 DNA follows: TGCAGCGTAGGGACAGGGAGAGAAAAACTGTTTTTT. This chain links TRBV29-1 with TRBJ1-4; 9 bases are a match to TRBD1. This CDR3 has 12 amino acids. From germline, CDR1 is SQVTM and CDR2 ANQGSEA. Unmatched junction bases numbered 4, after V lost 6 bases and J lost 8 bases.

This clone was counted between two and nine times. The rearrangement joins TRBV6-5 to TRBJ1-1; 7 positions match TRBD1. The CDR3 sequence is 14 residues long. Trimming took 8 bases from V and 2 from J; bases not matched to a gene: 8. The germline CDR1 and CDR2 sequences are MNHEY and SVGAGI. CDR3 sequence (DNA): TGTGCCAGCGGCTACAGGGGATTTAACACTGAAGCTTTCTTT. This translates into CASGYRGFNTEAFF.

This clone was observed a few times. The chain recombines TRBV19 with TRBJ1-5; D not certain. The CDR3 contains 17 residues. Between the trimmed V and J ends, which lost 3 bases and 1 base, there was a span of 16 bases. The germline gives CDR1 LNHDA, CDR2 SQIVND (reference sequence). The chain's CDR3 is CASSIFRSEESNQPQHF. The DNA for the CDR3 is TGTGCCAGTAGTATCTTCAGATCCGAGGAGAGCAATCAGCCCCAGCATTTT.

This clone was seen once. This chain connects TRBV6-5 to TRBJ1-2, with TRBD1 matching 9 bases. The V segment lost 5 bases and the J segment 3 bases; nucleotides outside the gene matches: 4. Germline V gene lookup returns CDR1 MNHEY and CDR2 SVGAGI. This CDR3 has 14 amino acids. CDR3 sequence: CASSRRDRDYGYTF. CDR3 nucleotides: TGTGCCAGCAGTCGCCGGGACAGGGACTATGGCTACACCTTC.

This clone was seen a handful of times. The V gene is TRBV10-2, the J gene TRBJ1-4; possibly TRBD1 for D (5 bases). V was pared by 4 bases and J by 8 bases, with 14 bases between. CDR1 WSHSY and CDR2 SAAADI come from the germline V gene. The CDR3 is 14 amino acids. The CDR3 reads CASSVGGTAEKLFF. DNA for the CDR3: TGCGCCAGCAGTGTGGGGGGGACGGCAGAAAAACTGTTTTTT.